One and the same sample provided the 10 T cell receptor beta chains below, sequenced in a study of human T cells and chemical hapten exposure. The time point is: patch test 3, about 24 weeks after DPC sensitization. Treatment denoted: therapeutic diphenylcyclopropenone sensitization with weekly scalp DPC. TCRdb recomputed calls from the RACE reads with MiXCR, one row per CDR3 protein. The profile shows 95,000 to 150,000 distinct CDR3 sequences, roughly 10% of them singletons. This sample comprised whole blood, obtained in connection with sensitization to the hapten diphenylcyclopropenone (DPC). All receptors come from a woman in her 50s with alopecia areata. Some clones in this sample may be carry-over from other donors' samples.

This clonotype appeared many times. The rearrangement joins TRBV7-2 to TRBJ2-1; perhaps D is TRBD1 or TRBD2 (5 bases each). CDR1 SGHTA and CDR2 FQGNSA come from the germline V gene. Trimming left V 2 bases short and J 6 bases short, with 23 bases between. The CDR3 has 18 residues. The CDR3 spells CASSLLPGQGFEGNEQFF. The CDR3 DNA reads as TGTGCCAGCAGCTTATTGCCCGGACAAGGGTTCGAGGGCAATGAGCAGTTCTTC.

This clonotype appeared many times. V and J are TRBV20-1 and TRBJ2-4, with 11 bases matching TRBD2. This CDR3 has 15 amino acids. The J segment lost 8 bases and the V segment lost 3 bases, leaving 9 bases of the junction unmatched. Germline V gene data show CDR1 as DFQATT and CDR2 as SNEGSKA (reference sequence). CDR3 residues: CSASFPTSGMHIQYF. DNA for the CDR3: TGCAGTGCTAGCTTCCCGACTAGCGGGATGCACATTCAGTACTTC.

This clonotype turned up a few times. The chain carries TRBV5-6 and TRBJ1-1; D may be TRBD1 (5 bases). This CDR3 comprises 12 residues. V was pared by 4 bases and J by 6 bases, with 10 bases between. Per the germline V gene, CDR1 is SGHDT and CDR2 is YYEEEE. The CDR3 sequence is CASSVGAAEAFF. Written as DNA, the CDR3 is TGTGCCAGCAGCGTCGGGGCAGCTGAAGCTTTCTTT.

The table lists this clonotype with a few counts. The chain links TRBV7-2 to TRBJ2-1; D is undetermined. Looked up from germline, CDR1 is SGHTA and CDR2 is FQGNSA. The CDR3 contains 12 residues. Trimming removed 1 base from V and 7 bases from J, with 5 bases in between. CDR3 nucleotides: TGTGCCAGCAGCTTAGGGTTGAATGAGCAGTTCTTC. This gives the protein CASSLGLNEQFF.

The CDR3 loop reads CASSSRDWGPDTQYF. In DNA form, the CDR3 reads TGTGCCAGCAGTTCTCGGGACTGGGGTCCAGATACGCAGTATTTT. This chain uses TRBV12-3 or TRBV12-4 with TRBJ2-3; the D gene is possibly TRBD2 (6 bases). The V gene lost 4 bases and the J gene lost 4 bases, with 15 bases spanning the gap. CDR3 length equals 15 residues.

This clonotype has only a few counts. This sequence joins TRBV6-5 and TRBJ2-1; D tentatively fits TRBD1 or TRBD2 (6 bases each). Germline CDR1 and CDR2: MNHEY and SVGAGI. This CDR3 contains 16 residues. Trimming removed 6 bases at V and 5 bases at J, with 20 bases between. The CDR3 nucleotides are TGTGCCAGCAGGCGCCGGAGGGGGGTGAGTCACAATGAGCAGTTCTTC. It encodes CASRRRRGVSHNEQFF.

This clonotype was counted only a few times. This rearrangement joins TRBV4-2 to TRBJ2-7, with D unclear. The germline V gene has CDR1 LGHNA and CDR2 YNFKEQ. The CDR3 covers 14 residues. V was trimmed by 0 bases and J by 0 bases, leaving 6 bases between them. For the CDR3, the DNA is TGTGCCAGCAGCCAAGAGGCCAGCTCCTACGAGCAGTACTTC. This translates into CASSQEASSYEQYF.

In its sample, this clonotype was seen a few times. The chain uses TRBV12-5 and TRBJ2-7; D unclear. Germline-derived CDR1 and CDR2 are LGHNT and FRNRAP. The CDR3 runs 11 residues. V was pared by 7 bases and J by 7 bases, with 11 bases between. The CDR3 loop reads CASASTREQYF. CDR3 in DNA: TGTGCTAGTGCCTCCACTCGGGAGCAGTACTTC.

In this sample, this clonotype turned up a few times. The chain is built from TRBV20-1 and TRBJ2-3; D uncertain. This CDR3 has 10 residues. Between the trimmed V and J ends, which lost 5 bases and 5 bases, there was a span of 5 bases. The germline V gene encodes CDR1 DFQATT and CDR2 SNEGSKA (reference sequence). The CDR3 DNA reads TGCAGTGCTGCTTTAGATACGCAGTATTTT. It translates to CSAALDTQYF.

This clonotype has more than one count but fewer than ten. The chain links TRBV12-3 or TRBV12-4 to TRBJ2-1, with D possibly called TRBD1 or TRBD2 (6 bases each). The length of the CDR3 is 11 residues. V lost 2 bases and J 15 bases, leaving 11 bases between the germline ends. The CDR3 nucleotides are TGTGCCAGCAGTTTAACGGGGGCTAGGTTCTTC. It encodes CASSLTGARFF.